Listed below are T cell receptor beta chains from one sample, sequenced in a study of blood T cell repertoires in COVID-19. The assay was immunoSEQ multiplex PCR, and TCRdb's table has in-frame clones only and misses some. This sample yields around 260,000 clones, of which approximately 80% are seen a single time; roughly 4% belongs to the top ten. Sample: peripheral blood. These TCRs come from a man in his fifties or sixties with acute or convalescent COVID-19. The CDR3 runs from the conserved cysteine through the conserved F or W. Fields, in order: clone size, V gene, D gene, J gene, CDR3 DNA, CDR3 protein. D genes are given only for firm matches. The size of a clone is reported for some rows only, either as once, few or many, or as a class for expanded clones.

NA,TRBV27,TRBD1,TRBJ1-5,TGTGCCAGCAGTTTAAACAGGGGAGCTCAGCCCCAGCATTTT,CASSLNRGAQPQHF
NA,TRBV18,NA,TRBJ1-2,TGTGCCAGCTCACCAGGACAGAACGCTTATGGCTACACCTTC,CASSPGQNAYGYTF
NA,TRBV29-1,TRBD1,TRBJ1-1,TGCAGCGTTGCCGCGACAGGGTGGAACACTGAAGCTTTCTTT,CSVAATGWNTEAFF
NA,TRBV5-8,NA,TRBJ2-1,TGTGCCAGCAGCATCCCCCTAGCCGCTCCCTACAATGAGCAGTTCTTC,CASSIPLAAPYNEQFF
NA,TRBV5-1,TRBD1,TRBJ1-4,TGCGCCAGCAGCTCGACAGGGAGTCCTAATGAAAAACTGTTTTTT,CASSSTGSPNEKLFF
NA,TRBV28,NA,TRBJ1-5,TGTGCCAGCAGTTTAGGAGTACAGCCCCAGCATTTT,CASSLGVQPQHF
few,TRBV5-6,TRBD1,TRBJ1-5,TGTGCCAGCAGCTTGATCCCCAGGGGGGCTGTGCGCAATCAGCCCCAGCATTTT,CASSLIPRGAVRNQPQHF
NA,TRBV19,TRBD1,TRBJ2-1,TGTGCCAGTAGCGGGACAGGGTACGTGAATGAGCAGTTCTTC,CASSGTGYVNEQFF
once,TRBV6-5,NA,TRBJ2-1,TGTGCCAGCAGGAACTGGCGGGGGCACCTCCATGAGCAGTTCTTC,CASRNWRGHLHEQFF
NA,TRBV13,TRBD2,TRBJ2-1,TGTGCCAGCAGCTTACAGCGGGAAACCTACAATGAGCAGTTCTTC,CASSLQRETYNEQFF
NA,TRBV6-1,NA,TRBJ2-5,TGTGCCAGCAGTGAAGAATTGGGGGGCCAAGAGACCCAGTACTTC,CASSEELGGQETQYF
few,TRBV7-9,NA,TRBJ2-3,TGTGCCAGCAACCAAGGGCGGGGCACAGATACGCAGTATTTT,CASNQGRGTDTQYF
NA,TRBV14,TRBD1,TRBJ2-1,TGTGCCAGCAGCCAAGACTTGATCAGGGGGCGTATGGGAAGGGATTACAATGAGCAGTTCTTC,CASSQDLIRGRMGRDYNEQFF
NA,TRBV7-8,TRBD1,TRBJ1-2,TGTGCCAGCAGCTCCGGGACAGGGGACTATGGCTACACCTTC,CASSSGTGDYGYTF
NA,TRBV18,NA,TRBJ1-5,TGTGCCAGCTCACCAAGGGGCGGCAATCAGCCCCAGCATTTT,CASSPRGGNQPQHF
NA,TRBV6-5,TRBD1,TRBJ1-6,TGTGCCAGCAGTTACTCTCCGACAGGGGTAAGGTCACCCCTCCACTTT,CASSYSPTGVRSPLHF
NA,TRBV6-5,NA,TRBJ2-7,TGTGCCAGCAGACCAGGGGGGCTCTACGAGCAGTACTTC,CASRPGGLYEQYF
NA,TRBV6-2/TRBV6-3,NA,TRBJ1-5,TGTGCCAGCAGTTATCTGGGATCGGGACAGCCCCAGCATTTT,CASSYLGSGQPQHF
NA,TRBV29-1,TRBD1,TRBJ2-7,TGCAGCGGTGGGACAGGGGGCAACGAGCAGTACTTC,CSGGTGGNEQYF
once,TRBV20-1,NA,TRBJ2-7,TGCTCTTTCGGGCGGGGTTACGAGCAGTACTTC,CSFGRGYEQYF
NA,TRBV19,TRBD2,TRBJ2-2,TGTGCCAGTAGTCCGTGGACTAGTTCGGGGGGCGGGGAGCTGTTTTTT,CASSPWTSSGGGELFF
few,TRBV5-1,TRBD1,TRBJ2-7,TGCGCCAGCAGCTTCGGACAGGGGACCTACGAGCAGTACTTC,CASSFGQGTYEQYF
NA,TRBV9,NA,TRBJ2-5,TGTGCCAGCAACCGGGACACAGCGCAAGAGACCCAGTACTTC,CASNRDTAQETQYF
NA,TRBV5-1,NA,TRBJ1-2,TGCGCCAGCAGCCCCTCGGTGGGGGCCCTTAACTATGGCTACACCTTC,CASSPSVGALNYGYTF
NA,TRBV5-6,TRBD1,TRBJ1-2,TGTGCCAGCAGATTGGGACAGGGGCTCCTCTATGGCTACACCTTC,CASRLGQGLLYGYTF
few,TRBV19,TRBD1,TRBJ1-4,TGTGCCAGTAGTGCCAACAGGGGTGGGAATGAAAAACTGTTTTTT,CASSANRGGNEKLFF
NA,TRBV7-9,NA,TRBJ1-5,TGTGCCAGCAGCTTAGAAGATCGGGACTTCAATCAGCCCCAGCATTTT,CASSLEDRDFNQPQHF
NA,TRBV6-5,NA,TRBJ2-7,TGTGCCAGCAGTTACTCGGAGAGGCAGCACGAGCAGTACTTC,CASSYSERQHEQYF
NA,TRBV9,TRBD2,TRBJ2-5,TGTGCCAGCAGCCCCCCTGGAGCGGGGGGCCGGGAGACCCAGTACTTC,CASSPPGAGGRETQYF
NA,TRBV7-9,NA,TRBJ2-5,TGTGCCAGCAGCTTAGGACAGGAAGAGACCCAGTACTTC,CASSLGQEETQYF
NA,TRBV5-5,NA,TRBJ2-7,TGTGCCAGCAGCTTTAGCGAATACTACGAGCAGTACTTC,CASSFSEYYEQYF
NA,TRBV5-8,NA,TRBJ2-1,TGTGCCAGCACAGACCTAGTTTTCTATGAGCAGTTCTTC,CASTDLVFYEQFF
NA,TRBV6-5,NA,TRBJ2-2,TGTGCCAGCTCACAGGGAGTCGCCGGGGAGCTGTTTTTT,CASSQGVAGELFF
NA,TRBV5-1,TRBD2,TRBJ2-3,TGCGCCAGCAGCGGAAGACTAGCGGATACGCAGTATTTT,CASSGRLADTQYF
NA,TRBV28,NA,TRBJ2-3,TGTGCCAGCAGTGCGGGAATCACAGATACGCAGTATTTT,CASSAGITDTQYF
NA,TRBV7-2,NA,TRBJ1-6,TGTGCCAGCAGCCCTTCGAGGAGGGCATTTGATTCACCCCTCCACTTT,CASSPSRRAFDSPLHF
NA,TRBV5-6,NA,TRBJ1-1,TGTGCCAGCAGCTTGTACGTTAGGCAGGGCCACACTGAAGCTTTCTTT,CASSLYVRQGHTEAFF
NA,TRBV27,TRBD1,TRBJ2-1,TGTGCCAGCACCGAGCTGGGGACAGGGCTTTACAATGAGCAGTTCTTC,CASTELGTGLYNEQFF
NA,TRBV28,NA,TRBJ1-1,TGTGCCAGCAGGGGGACTGTGAACACTGAAGCTTTCTTT,CASRGTVNTEAFF
few,TRBV24-1,TRBD1,TRBJ2-5,TGTGCCACCAGTGATAAGGGGACAGGGAAAGAGACCCAGTACTTC,CATSDKGTGKETQYF
NA,TRBV2,NA,TRBJ1-2,TGTGCCAGCAGTGATAGGGGGTATGGCTACACCTTC,CASSDRGYGYTF
NA,TRBV21-1,NA,TRBJ1-1,TGTGCCAGCAGCAACTCCCCGGACAGGGGCGATGCTTTCTTT,CASSNSPDRGDAFF
few,TRBV6-5,TRBD2,TRBJ2-1,TGTGCCAGCAGTTACTCGACTAGCTTTCCTACTGAGCAGTTCTTC,CASSYSTSFPTEQFF
NA,TRBV2,TRBD1,TRBJ2-7,TGTGCCAGCAGAGGGACAGGGCCTGAAGAGCAGTACTTC,CASRGTGPEEQYF